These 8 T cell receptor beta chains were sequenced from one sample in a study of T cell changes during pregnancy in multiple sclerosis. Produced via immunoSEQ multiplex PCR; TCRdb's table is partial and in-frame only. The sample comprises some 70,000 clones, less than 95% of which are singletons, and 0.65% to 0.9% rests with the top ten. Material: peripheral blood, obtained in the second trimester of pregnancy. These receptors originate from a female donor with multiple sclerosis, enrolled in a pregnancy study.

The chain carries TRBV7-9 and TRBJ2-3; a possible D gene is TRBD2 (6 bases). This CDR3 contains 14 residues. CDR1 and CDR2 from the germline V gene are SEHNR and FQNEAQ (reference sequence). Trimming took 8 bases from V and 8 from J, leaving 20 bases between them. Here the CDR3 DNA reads TGTGCCAGCGGGACTCCGGCGTGGTTCAGTACGCAGTATTTT. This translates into CASGTPAWFSTQYF.

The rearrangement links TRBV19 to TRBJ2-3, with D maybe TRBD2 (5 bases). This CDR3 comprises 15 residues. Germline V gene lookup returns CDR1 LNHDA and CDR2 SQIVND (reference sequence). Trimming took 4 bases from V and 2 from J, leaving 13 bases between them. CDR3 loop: CASSNSDFLTDTQYF. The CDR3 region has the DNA TGTGCCAGTAGTAATAGCGACTTCCTCACAGATACGCAGTATTTT.

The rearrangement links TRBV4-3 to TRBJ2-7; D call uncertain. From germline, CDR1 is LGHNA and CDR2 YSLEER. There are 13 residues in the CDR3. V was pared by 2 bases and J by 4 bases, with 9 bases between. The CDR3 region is CASSQMRGYEQYF. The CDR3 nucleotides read TGCGCCAGCAGCCAAATGAGAGGTTACGAGCAGTACTTC.

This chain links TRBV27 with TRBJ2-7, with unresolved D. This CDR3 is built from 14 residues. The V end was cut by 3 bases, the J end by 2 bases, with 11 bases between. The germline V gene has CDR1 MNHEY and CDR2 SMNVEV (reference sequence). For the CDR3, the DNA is TGTGCCAGCAGTTTGAGAGTTCCTCCCTACGAGCAGTACTTC. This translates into CASSLRVPPYEQYF.

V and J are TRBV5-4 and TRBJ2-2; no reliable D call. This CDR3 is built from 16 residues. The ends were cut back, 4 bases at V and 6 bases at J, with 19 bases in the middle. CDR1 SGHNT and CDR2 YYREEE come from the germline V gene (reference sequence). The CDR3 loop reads CASSRSPVADAGELFF. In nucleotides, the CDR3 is TGTGCCAGCAGCCGGAGCCCGGTGGCAGACGCCGGGGAGCTGTTTTTT. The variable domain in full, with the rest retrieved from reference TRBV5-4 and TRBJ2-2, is ETGVTQSPTHLIKTRGQQVTLRCSSQSGHNTVSWYQQALGQGPQFIFQYYREEENGRGNFPPRFSGLQFPNYSSELNVNALELDDSALYLCASSRSPVADAGELFFGEGSRLTVL.

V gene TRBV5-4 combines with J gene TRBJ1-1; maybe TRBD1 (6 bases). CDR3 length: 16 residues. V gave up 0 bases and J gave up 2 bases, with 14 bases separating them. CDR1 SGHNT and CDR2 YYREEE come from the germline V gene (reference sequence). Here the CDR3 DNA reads TGTGCCAGCAGCTTGGACGCCGGGACACCTAACACTGAAGCTTTCTTT. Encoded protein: CASSLDAGTPNTEAFF.

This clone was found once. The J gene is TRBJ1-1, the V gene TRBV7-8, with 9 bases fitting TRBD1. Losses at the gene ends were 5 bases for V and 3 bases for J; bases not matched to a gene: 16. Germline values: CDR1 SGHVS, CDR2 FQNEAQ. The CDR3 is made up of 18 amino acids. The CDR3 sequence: CASSGGRGTGRSYTEAFF. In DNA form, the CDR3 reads TGTGCCAGCAGCGGCGGCCGGGGGACAGGGAGGTCTTACACTGAAGCTTTCTTT.

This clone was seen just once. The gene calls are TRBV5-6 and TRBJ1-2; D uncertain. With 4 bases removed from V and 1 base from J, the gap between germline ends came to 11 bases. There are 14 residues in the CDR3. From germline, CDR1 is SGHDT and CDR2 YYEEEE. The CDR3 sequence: CASSTGNSNYGYTF. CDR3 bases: TGTGCCAGCAGCACTGGAAACAGTAACTATGGCTACACCTTC.